This TCR beta chain emerged from a study of T-cell memory formation after mild COVID-19. As for the study in general: For the most part, TCR clusters were specific to one donor. Whole-study findings and limits: Clones shrinking from day 15 to 85 showed even CD4/CD8 mixes; later expanders tilted CD4+. Cross-reactive memory apparently joined, as some responding clones appeared in pre-infection memory. CD4+ contracting clones lay mainly in CM and EM, CD8+ ones in EMRA.

Note on this clonotype: Antigen: not known.

V was shortened by 9 bases and J by 3 bases, with 14 bases between the two germline ends. From germline, CDR1 is MDHEN and CDR2 SYDVKM. This CDR3 contains 13 residues. TCRdb re-analysed the 5' RACE reads in MiXCR, keeping a single row per CDR3 protein. The repertoire includes almost 350,000 distinct CDR3 sequences, less than 25% of them detected once, and around a fifth sits in the top ten. The V call is TRBV28, the J call TRBJ1-2, with D unresolved. This sequence originates from a man younger than 35 who had mild COVID-19 (a few samples of this study predate the infection). Cell type and time point are not known. The specimen was PBMCs or a T cell subset sorted from them (not recorded which). The CDR3 DNA reads TGTGCCAGAGGTCAGGCTCCCCACTATGGCTACACCTTC. Its protein product is CARGQAPHYGYTF.